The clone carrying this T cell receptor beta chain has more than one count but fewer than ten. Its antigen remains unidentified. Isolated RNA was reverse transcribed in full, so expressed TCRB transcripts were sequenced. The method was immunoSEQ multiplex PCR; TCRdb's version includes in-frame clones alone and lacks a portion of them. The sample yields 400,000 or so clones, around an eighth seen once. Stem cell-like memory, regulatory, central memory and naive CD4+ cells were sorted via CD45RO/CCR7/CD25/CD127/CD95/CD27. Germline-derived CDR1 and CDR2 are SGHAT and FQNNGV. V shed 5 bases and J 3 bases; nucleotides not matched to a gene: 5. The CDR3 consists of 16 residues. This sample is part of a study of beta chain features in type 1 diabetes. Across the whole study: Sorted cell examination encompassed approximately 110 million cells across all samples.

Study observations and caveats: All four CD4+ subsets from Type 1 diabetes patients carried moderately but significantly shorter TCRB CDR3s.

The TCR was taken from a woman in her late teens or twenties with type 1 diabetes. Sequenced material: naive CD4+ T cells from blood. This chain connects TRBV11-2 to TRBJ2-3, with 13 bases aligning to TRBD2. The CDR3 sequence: CASSPLAGGTTDTQYF. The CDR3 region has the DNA TGTGCCAGCAGCCCACTAGCGGGAGGGACTACAGATACGCAGTATTTT.